The entry below gives a single T cell receptor (beta chain) sequence along with its context. Only in-frame clones appear in the TCRdb table, and some are missing; sequencing was by immunoSEQ multiplex PCR. The data contain roughly 220,000 clones, 80% to 85% of them seen just once; the ten biggest clones take up more than 2%. This entry is derived from a study of blood T cell repertoires in COVID-19. About the research overall: COVID-19 samples, acute and convalescent, were from the United States, Italy and Spain.

The CDR3 is 14 amino acids. V shed 4 bases, J shed 4 bases, and the junction held 3 bases outside the gene matches. Germline CDR1 and CDR2: SGHDT and YYEEEE. The rearrangement joins TRBV5-6 to TRBJ1-2; 11 nucleotides line up with TRBD1. The sequence came from a woman aged 55 to 70 with acute or convalescent COVID-19. The material sequenced was peripheral blood. The CDR3 region is CASSRGTGGYGYTF. The CDR3 bases are TGTGCCAGCAGCCGGGGGACAGGGGGCTATGGCTACACCTTC.